This T cell receptor (beta chain) was sequenced in a study of T cell responses to AZD1222 COVID-19 vaccine. Trimming removed 0 bases at V and 0 bases at J, with 10 bases between. This CDR3 comprises 17 residues. CDR1 SGDLS and CDR2 YYNGEE come from the germline V gene. Produced via immunoSEQ multiplex PCR; TCRdb's table is partial and in-frame only. Found here are around 15,000 clones, 65% to 80% of them singletons; the top ten hold 13% to 15%. This clone has more than one count but fewer than ten. The clonotype comes from an adult who received the AZD1222 COVID-19 vaccine. The sequenced sample was peripheral blood, obtained 28 days after the second AZD1222 dose. The V and J genes are TRBV9 and TRBJ1-6; D is uncertain. The CDR3 DNA is TGTGCCAGCAGCGTAGCCAGTAACCCCTCCTATAATTCACCCCTCCACTTT. Its protein is CASSVASNPSYNSPLHF.